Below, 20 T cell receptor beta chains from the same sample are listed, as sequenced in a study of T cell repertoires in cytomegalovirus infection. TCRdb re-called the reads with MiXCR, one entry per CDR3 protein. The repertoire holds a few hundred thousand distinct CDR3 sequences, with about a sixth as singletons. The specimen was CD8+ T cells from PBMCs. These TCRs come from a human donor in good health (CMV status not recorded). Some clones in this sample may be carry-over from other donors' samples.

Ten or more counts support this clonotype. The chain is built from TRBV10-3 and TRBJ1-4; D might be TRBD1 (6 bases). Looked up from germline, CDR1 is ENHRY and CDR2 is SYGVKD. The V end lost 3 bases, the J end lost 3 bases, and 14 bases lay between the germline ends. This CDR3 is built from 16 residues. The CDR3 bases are TGTGCCATCAGTGATTTTGGAGACAGGTCTAATGAAAAACTGTTTTTT. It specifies CAISDFGDRSNEKLFF.

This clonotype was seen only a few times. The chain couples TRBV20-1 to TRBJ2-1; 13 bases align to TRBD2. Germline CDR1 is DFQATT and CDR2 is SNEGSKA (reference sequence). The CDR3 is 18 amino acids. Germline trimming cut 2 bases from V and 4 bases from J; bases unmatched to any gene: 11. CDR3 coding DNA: TGCAGTGCTAGACCCACCAGGACTAGCGGGGGCCTGTACAATGAGCAGTTCTTC. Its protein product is CSARPTRTSGGLYNEQFF.

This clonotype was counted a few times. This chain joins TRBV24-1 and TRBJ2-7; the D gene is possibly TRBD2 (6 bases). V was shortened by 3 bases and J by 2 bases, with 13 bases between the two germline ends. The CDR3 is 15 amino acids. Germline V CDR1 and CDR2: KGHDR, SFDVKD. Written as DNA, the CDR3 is TGTGCCACCAGTGATGGGAGGACGGAGACCTACGAGCAGTACTTC. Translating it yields CATSDGRTETYEQYF.

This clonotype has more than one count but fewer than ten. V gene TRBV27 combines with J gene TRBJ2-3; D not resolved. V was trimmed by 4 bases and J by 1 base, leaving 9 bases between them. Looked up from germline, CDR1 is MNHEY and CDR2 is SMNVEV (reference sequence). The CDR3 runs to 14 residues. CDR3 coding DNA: TGTGCCAGCAGTTCCGCCTCTCGCACAGATACGCAGTATTTT. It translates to CASSSASRTDTQYF.

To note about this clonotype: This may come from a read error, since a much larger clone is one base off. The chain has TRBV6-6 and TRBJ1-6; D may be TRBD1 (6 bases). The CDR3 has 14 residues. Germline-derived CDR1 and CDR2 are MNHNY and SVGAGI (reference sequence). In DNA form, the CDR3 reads TGTGTCAGCTTAATTGGGGGGCCGGAGTCACCCCTCCACTTT. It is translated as CVSLIGGPESPLHF.

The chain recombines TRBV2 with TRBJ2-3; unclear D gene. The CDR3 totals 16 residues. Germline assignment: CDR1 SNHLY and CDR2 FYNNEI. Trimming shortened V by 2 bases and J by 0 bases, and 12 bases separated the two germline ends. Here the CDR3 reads CASSELGTGSTDTQYF. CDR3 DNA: TGTGCCAGCAGTGAACTCGGAACGGGCAGCACAGATACGCAGTATTTT.

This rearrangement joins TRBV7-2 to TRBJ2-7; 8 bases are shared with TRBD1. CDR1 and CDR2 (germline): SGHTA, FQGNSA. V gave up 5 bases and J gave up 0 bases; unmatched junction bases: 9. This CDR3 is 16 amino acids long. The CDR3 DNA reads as TGTGCCAGCAGCCTAGGAAGGACAGGGAGCTCCTACGAGCAGTACTTC. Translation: CASSLGRTGSSYEQYF.

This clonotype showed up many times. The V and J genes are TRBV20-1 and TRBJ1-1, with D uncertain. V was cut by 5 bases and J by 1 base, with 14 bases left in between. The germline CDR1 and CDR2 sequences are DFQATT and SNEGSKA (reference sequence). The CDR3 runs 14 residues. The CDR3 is CSAPPAGENTEAFF. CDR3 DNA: TGCAGTGCTCCCCCGGCAGGCGAGAACACTGAAGCTTTCTTT.

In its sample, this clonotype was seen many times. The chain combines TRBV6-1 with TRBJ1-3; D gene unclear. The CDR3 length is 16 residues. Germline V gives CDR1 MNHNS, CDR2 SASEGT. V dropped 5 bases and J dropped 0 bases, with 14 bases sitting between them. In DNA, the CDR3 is TGTGCCAGCAGTCTCAGAGGGCCGTACTCTGGAAACACCATATATTTT. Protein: CASSLRGPYSGNTIYF.

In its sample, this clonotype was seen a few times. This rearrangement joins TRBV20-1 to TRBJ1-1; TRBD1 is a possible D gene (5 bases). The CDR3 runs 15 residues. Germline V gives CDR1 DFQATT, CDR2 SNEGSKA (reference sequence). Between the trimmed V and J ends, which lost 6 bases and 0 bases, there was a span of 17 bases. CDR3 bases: TGCAGTGCCCCCTGGCAGGGAAGGGTGAACACTGAAGCTTTCTTT. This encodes CSAPWQGRVNTEAFF.

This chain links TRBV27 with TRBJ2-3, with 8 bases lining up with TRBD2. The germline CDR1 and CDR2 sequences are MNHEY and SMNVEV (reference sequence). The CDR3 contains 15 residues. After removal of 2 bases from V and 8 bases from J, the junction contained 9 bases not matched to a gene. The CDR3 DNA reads TGTGCCAGCAGTTTAACTGGGACTAGACTATCTACGCAGTATTTT. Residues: CASSLTGTRLSTQYF.

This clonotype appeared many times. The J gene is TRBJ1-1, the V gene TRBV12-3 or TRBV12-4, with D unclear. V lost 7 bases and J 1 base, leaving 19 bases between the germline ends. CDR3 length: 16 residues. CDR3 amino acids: CASTIAWGTGNTEAFF. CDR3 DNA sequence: TGTGCCAGCACCATAGCGTGGGGTACCGGGAACACTGAAGCTTTCTTT.

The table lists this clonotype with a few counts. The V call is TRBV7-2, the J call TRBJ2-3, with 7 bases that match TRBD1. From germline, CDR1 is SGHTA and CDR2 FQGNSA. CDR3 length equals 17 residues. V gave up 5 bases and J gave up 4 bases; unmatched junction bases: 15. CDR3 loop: CASSLFSKGAGPDTQYF. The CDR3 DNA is TGTGCCAGCAGCCTATTTTCAAAGGGGGCCGGTCCAGATACGCAGTATTTT.

The CDR3 DNA follows: TGTGCCAGCAGCCTCCCGGGACTCCTCGAGCAGTACTTC. Translation: CASSLPGLLEQYF. The V gene is TRBV5-6, the J gene TRBJ2-7; perhaps TRBD2 as D (6 bases). Germline-derived CDR1 and CDR2 are SGHDT and YYEEEE. There are 13 residues in the CDR3. V was pared by 4 bases and J by 6 bases, with 14 bases between.

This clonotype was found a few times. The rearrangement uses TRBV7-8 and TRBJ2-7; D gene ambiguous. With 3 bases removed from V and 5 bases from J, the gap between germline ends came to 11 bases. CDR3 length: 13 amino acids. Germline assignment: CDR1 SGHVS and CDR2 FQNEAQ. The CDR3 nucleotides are TGTGCCAGCAGCTTCGAAGGGTCCAACGAGCAGTACTTC. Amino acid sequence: CASSFEGSNEQYF. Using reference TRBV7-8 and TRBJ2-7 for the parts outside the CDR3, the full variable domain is GAGVSQSPRYKVAKRGQDVALRCDPISGHVSLFWYQQALGQGPEFLTYFQNEAQLDKSGLPSDRFFAERPEGSVSTLKIQRTQQEDSAVYLCASSFEGSNEQYFGPGTRLTVT.

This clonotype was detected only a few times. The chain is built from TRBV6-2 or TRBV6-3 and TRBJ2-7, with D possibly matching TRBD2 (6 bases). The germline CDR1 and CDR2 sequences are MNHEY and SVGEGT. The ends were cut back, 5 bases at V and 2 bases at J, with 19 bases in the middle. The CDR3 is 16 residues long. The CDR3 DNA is TGTGCCAGCAGTCCACCGATGGCGGGGAGTGCCTACGAGCAGTACTTC. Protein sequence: CASSPPMAGSAYEQYF.

The CDR3 protein is CASRPVQGGGDTQYF. In nucleotides, the CDR3 is TGCGCCAGCAGGCCCGTACAGGGAGGTGGAGATACGCAGTATTTT. V is TRBV4-1 and J is TRBJ2-3; D tentatively fits TRBD1 or TRBD2 (6 bases each). Germline V gives CDR1 MGHRA, CDR2 YSYEKL. The V and J ends lost 6 bases and 5 bases respectively, with 18 bases between them. The CDR3 is 15 residues long.

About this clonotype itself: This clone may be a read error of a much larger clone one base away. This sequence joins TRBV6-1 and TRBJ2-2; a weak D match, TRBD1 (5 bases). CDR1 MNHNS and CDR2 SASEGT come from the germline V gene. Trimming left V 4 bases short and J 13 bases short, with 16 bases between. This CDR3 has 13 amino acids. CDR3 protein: CASSVDAIRVLFF. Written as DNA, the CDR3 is TGTGCCAGCAGTGTTGATGCCATCAGGGTGCTGTTTTTT.

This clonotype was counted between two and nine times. The chain's CDR3 is CASSDGTGTDTQYF. Here the CDR3 DNA reads TGTGCCAGCAGCGATGGGACAGGCACAGATACGCAGTATTTT. The chain combines TRBV11-2 with TRBJ2-3; TRBD1 aligns across 7 bases. The V gene's germline CDR1 is SGHAT and CDR2 FQNNGV. After removal of 5 bases from V and 1 base from J, the junction contained 3 bases not matched to a gene. CDR3 length: 14 residues.

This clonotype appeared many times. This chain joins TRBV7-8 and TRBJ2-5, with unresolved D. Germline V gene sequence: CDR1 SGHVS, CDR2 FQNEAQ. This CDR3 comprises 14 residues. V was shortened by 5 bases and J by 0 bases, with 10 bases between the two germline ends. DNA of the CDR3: TGTGCCAGCAGCCCCAGGCCCAACCAAGAGACCCAGTACTTC. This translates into CASSPRPNQETQYF.